This passage covers 27 T cell receptor beta chains from one sample sequenced in a study of CD8+ T cells in alopecia areata. The authors extracted RNA and reverse transcribed it into cDNA as the sequencing template. The repertoire was sequenced with immunoSEQ multiplex PCR; TCRdb's copy has only in-frame clones and lacks some. The sample presents 90,000 to 130,000 clones, none singletons. Sequencing was carried out using lesional skin. Receptors originate from a C3H/HeJ mouse with alopecia areata. Mouse MHC haplotype: H2-k.

As to this clone: The listed genes are named as in mouse. The CDR3 goes on 4 residues after the read ends, and that part is filled in from the germline J gene. V and J are TRBV19 and TRBJ1-1; 8 bases agree with TRBD1. This CDR3 region has 13 residues. Germline values: CDR1 FNHDT, CDR2 SITEND (reference sequence). V dropped 5 bases and J dropped 3; count of bases not matched to a gene: 3. The DNA read from the CDR3 is TGTGCCAGCAGCCCACAGGGGGACACA. This encodes CASSPQGDT. The complete CDR3 reads CASSPQGDTEVFF. The whole variable domain, filled in from reference TRBV19 and TRBJ1-1, reads GGIITQTPKFLIGQEGQKLTLKCQQNFNHDTMYWYRQDSGKGLRLIYYSITENDLQKGDLSEGYDASREKKSSFSLTVTSAQKNEMAVFLCASSPQGDTEVFFGKGTRLTVV.

A word on this clone: The database protein in TCRdb disagrees with the DNA translation at residue 12; the sequence shown here was translated from the DNA. Mouse gene names apply. The CDR3 is cut off 3 residues early in the read; its end comes from the germline J gene. V usage is TRBV14 and J usage is TRBJ1-6; D might be TRBD1 (5 bases). TRBJ1-6 is filed as an ORF, its function uncertain. CDR3 length: 15 amino acids. The V gene's germline CDR1 is SGHDT and CDR2 FRDEAV. Trimming took 5 bases from V and 1 from J, leaving 10 bases between them. The sequenced CDR3 bases are TGTGCCAGCAGCCTGGACAACTCCTATAATTCGCCC. Protein sequence: CASSLDNSYNSP. The entire CDR3 protein reads CASSLDNSYNSPLYF.

There are many counts of this clone. Gene names are mouse gene names. The read ends 4 residues shy of where the CDR3 ends; the end is completed using the germline J gene. The rearrangement links TRBV13-3 to TRBJ1-2, with a tentative D call TRBD1 (6 bases). The CDR3 extends over 13 amino acids. V dropped 7 bases and J dropped 1 base, with 11 bases sitting between them. Germline lookup yields CDR1 NNHDY and CDR2 SYVADS. CDR3 region: CASQGHLNSDYTF. The sequenced CDR3 bases are TGTGCCAGCCAGGGGCATCTAAACTCC.

About this clone: Genes and germline are mouse. From the germline J gene comes the end of the CDR3, since the read stops 4 residues before it. The V gene is TRBV19, the J gene TRBJ2-4; 8 bases agree with TRBD1. Germline V gene sequence: CDR1 FNHDT, CDR2 SITEND (reference sequence). The CDR3 is 13 amino acids. CDR3 DNA, as far as it was read: TGTGCCAGCAGTCACCAGGGGGCAAAC. This codes for CASSHQGAN. The entire CDR3 sequence reads CASSHQGANTLYF. Complete variable domain (other parts from reference TRBV19 and TRBJ2-4): GGIITQTPKFLIGQEGQKLTLKCQQNFNHDTMYWYRQDSGKGLRLIYYSITENDLQKGDLSEGYDASREKKSSFSLTVTSAQKNEMAVFLCASSHQGANTLYFGAGTRLSVL.

The sample holds a few counts of this clone. The gene symbols are mouse symbols. The read is 4 residues too short to cover the CDR3 end, so that end is filled in from the germline J gene. The chain carries TRBV13-3 and TRBJ2-3; 8 nucleotides align to TRBD1. This CDR3 contains 15 residues. V was clipped by 0 bases and J by 4 bases; unmatched bases: 4. The germline V gene has CDR1 NNHDY and CDR2 SYVADS. Here the CDR3 reads CASSDENRGSETLYF. The sequenced CDR3 bases are TGTGCCAGCAGTGATGAGAACAGGGGGTCAGAA.

Remarks on this clone: Mouse names are used for the genes. Coverage ceases 4 residues before the CDR3 finishes, and the germline J gene fills in the end. The chain links TRBV1 to TRBJ2-2, with TRBD1 matching over 7 bases. The CDR3 runs to 16 residues. In germline, CDR1 is NSQYPW, CDR2 LRSPGD (reference sequence). Trimming at V came to 3 bases and at J to 0 bases, leaving 4 bases not matched to a gene. The DNA read from the CDR3 is TGCACCTGCAGTGCCCGCAGGGGGACAAACACCGGG. Translated: CTCSARRGTNTG. The full CDR3 is CTCSARRGTNTGQLYF. The variable domain in full, completed from reference TRBV1 and TRBJ2-2, reads VTLLEQNPRWRLVPRGQAVNLRCILKNSQYPWMSWYQQDLQKQLQWLFTLRSPGDKEVKSLPGADYLATRVTDTELRLQVANMSQGRTLYCTCSARRGTNTGQLYFGEGSKLTVL.

Comments on this clone: Genes here carry mouse names. Coverage ceases 4 residues before the CDR3 finishes, and the germline J gene fills in the end. The V gene is TRBV13-3, the J gene TRBJ2-1, with a possible D match to TRBD2 (6 bases). CDR3 length: 16 residues. V was cut by 1 base and J by 1 base, with 12 bases left in between. Germline V gives CDR1 NNHDY, CDR2 SYVADS. CDR3 bases read: TGTGCCAGCAGTGATCCTCCTGGGGCCAACTATGCT. Its translation: CASSDPPGANYA. The entire CDR3 reads CASSDPPGANYAEQFF.

Concerning this clone: The gene names given are mouse names. Read data end 4 residues before the CDR3 end; the end is taken from the germline J gene. The V and J genes are TRBV14 and TRBJ1-1; 7 nucleotides agree with TRBD1. V lost 4 bases to trimming and J lost 0 bases; unmatched junction nucleotides: 3. CDR1 is SGHDT and CDR2 is FRDEAV in the germline V gene. The CDR3 spans 14 residues. The CDR3 region is CASSPGQSNTEVFF. The covered CDR3 bases are TGTGCCAGCAGTCCGGGACAGTCAAACACA.

As regards this clone: Gene labels here are mouse ones. The read halts 4 residues ahead of the CDR3 end, with the missing end drawn from the germline J gene. The V gene is TRBV17, the J gene TRBJ2-3; TRBD2 matches 10 bases. Per the germline V gene, CDR1 is MNHDT and CDR2 is YYDKIL. CDR3 length: 16 residues. V lost 0 bases and J lost 1; bases outside the gene matches: 1. CDR3 DNA, as far as it was read: TGTGCTAGCAGTAGAGATCTGGGGGGGCGTGCAGAA. Its translation is CASSRDLGGRAE. The CDR3, in full, reads CASSRDLGGRAETLYF. The variable domain in full, with the rest retrieved from reference TRBV17 and TRBJ2-3, is DTTVKQNPRYKLARVGKPVNLICSQTMNHDTMYWYQKKPNQAPKLLLFYYDKILNREADTFEKFQSSRPNNSFCSLYIGSAGLEYSAMYLCASSRDLGGRAETLYFGSGTRLTVL.

This clone was counted between two and nine times. The gene names given are mouse names. Read coverage stops 4 residues before the CDR3 terminus; the germline J gene supplies the remainder. The chain combines TRBV19 with TRBJ2-7, with D unresolved. Per the germline V gene, CDR1 is FNHDT and CDR2 is SITEND (reference sequence). CDR3 length: 11 amino acids. CDR3 DNA (partial): TGTGCCAGCAGTACCGCAGAT. Translating gives CASSTAD. The full CDR3 sequence reads CASSTADEQYF.

This clone appeared many times. The germline and genes are mouse ones. CDR3 region: CASSDVGQQSSAETLYF. CDR3 bases read: TGTGCCAGCAGTGATGTGGGACAGCAGTCTAGTGCAGAA. V and J are TRBV13-3 and TRBJ2-3; the match to TRBD1 covers 7 bases. The CDR3 goes on 4 residues after the read ends, and that part is filled in from the germline J gene. The junction had 7 bases not matched to a gene; V was cut back by 0 bases and J by 0 bases. In germline, CDR1 is NNHDY, CDR2 SYVADS. The CDR3 sequence is 17 residues long.

In this sample, this clone turned up many times. Each gene name is a mouse one. The read terminates 4 residues before the CDR3 end, so the remaining end is supplied by the germline J gene. This chain joins TRBV1 and TRBJ2-7, with D maybe TRBD1 (6 bases). The CDR3 runs 15 residues. V shed 2 bases and J shed 0 bases, with 11 bases lying between them. Looked up from germline, CDR1 is NSQYPW and CDR2 is LRSPGD (reference sequence). This chain's CDR3 is CTCSATGTSSYEQYF. The CDR3 bases that were read are TGCACCTGCAGTGCAACCGGGACAAGCTCCTAT.

In its sample, this clone was seen a few times. Genes and germline come from the mouse. From the germline J gene comes the end of the CDR3, since the read stops 4 residues before it. V and J are TRBV17 and TRBJ2-3; 11 bases align to TRBD2. Germline trimming cut 5 bases from V and 0 bases from J; bases unmatched to any gene: 7. CDR1 and CDR2 from the germline V gene are MNHDT and YYDKIL. The CDR3 runs 17 residues. CDR3 region: CASSPGTGGPSAETLYF. The part of the CDR3 DNA that was read is TGTGCTAGCAGTCCCGGGACTGGGGGTCCTAGTGCAGAA.

This clone was seen only a few times. The gene names here belong to mouse. Read coverage stops 4 residues before the CDR3 terminus; the germline J gene supplies the remainder. This chain uses TRBV1 with TRBJ2-2; D possibly corresponds to TRBD2 (6 bases). Germline values: CDR1 NSQYPW, CDR2 LRSPGD (reference sequence). The CDR3 totals 15 residues. Trimming left V 1 base short and J 3 bases short, with 9 bases between. CDR3 residues: CTCSAVWGYTGQLYF. CDR3 DNA, as far as it was read: TGCACCTGCAGTGCAGTCTGGGGTTACACCGGG.

With respect to this clone: The genes and germline here are from mouse. The read terminates 4 residues before the CDR3 end, so the remaining end is supplied by the germline J gene. This sequence joins TRBV1 and TRBJ1-4; D possibly corresponds to TRBD1 (5 bases). Germline values: CDR1 NSQYPW, CDR2 LRSPGD (reference sequence). V was shortened by 0 bases and J by 3 bases, with 11 bases between the two germline ends. The CDR3 loop spans 16 amino acids. CDR3 DNA, as far as it was read: TGCACCTGCAGTGCAGATCCGCCAGGGACCAACGAA. Amino acids: CTCSADPPGTNE. The full CDR3 is CTCSADPPGTNERLFF.

This clone has at least ten counts. This may stem from a read error, because a much larger clone lies one nucleotide away. The gene names here belong to mouse. The DNA ends 4 residues before the CDR3 does, and the rest of the CDR3 is filled in from the germline J gene. The V and J genes are TRBV13-1 and TRBJ1-1; 7 bases line up with TRBD1. Germline V lookup: CDR1 NSHNY, CDR2 SYGAGN. The CDR3 length is 15 residues. The junction had 2 bases not matched to a gene; V was cut back by 0 bases and J by 0 bases. The sequenced part of the CDR3 DNA is TGTGCCAGCAGTGATGGACAGGGAGCAAACACA. Protein product: CASSDGQGANT. The whole CDR3 is CASSDGQGANTEVFF.

Regarding this clone: Gene names denote mouse genes. The read halts 4 residues ahead of the CDR3 end, with the missing end drawn from the germline J gene. The gene calls are TRBV13-2 and TRBJ2-3; 7 bases line up with TRBD1. Germline V gives CDR1 NNHNN, CDR2 SYGAGS (reference sequence). V trimming: 3 bases; J trimming: 0 bases; junction bases outside the gene matches: 4. This CDR3 has 15 residues. The CDR3 bases that were read are TGTGCCAGCGGTGCTCCGGGACAGAGTGCAGAA. This codes for CASGAPGQSAE. The CDR3, in full, reads CASGAPGQSAETLYF.

This clone came up a few times. Gene names refer to mouse genes. The read comes to an end 4 residues before the CDR3 does, leaving the germline J gene to fill in the end. This chain connects TRBV13-3 to TRBJ2-4; tentative D call: TRBD1 (6 bases). The CDR3 runs 14 residues. V was shortened by 6 bases and J by 0 bases, with 11 bases between the two germline ends. The germline V gene encodes CDR1 NNHDY and CDR2 SYVADS. The CDR3 here is CASKPGHSQNTLYF. CDR3 DNA (partial): TGTGCCAGCAAGCCGGGACATAGTCAAAAC.

As regards this clone: Genes and germline come from the mouse. The CDR3 extends 4 residues past the end of the read, so its final part is completed from the germline J gene. The J gene is TRBJ2-1, the V gene TRBV13-3, with 9 bases lining up with TRBD1. Germline values: CDR1 NNHDY, CDR2 SYVADS. CDR3 length equals 14 residues. This CDR3 is CASSGRGQGAEQFF. The part of the CDR3 DNA that was read is TGTGCCAGCAGTGGAAGAGGACAGGGGGCT.

This clone has just a few counts. These gene names are mouse names. The read finishes 4 residues shy of the CDR3 end, and the germline J gene is used to complete it. The rearrangement joins TRBV31 to TRBJ2-1; 12 bases are shared with TRBD2. This CDR3 contains 14 residues. CDR1 GKSSPN and CDR2 SITVG come from the germline V gene. CDR3 sequence reads: CAWSLGTGGAEQFF. CDR3 DNA, as far as it was read: TGTGCCTGGAGTCTAGGGACTGGGGGGGCT.

With regard to this clone: Gene names refer to mouse genes. The read terminates 4 residues before the CDR3 end, so the remaining end is supplied by the germline J gene. The gene calls are TRBV1 and TRBJ2-1, with 10 bases lining up with TRBD2. Germline V gives CDR1 NSQYPW, CDR2 LRSPGD (reference sequence). The CDR3 has 15 amino acids. The CDR3 protein is CTCSAGTGARAEQFF. The sequenced part of the CDR3 DNA is TGCACCTGCAGTGCCGGGACTGGGGCTCGGGCT.

Remarks on this clone: TCRdb and the translated DNA give different amino acids at residue 12; the protein presented here is the one translated from the DNA. The genes and germline here are from mouse. The read ends 3 residues shy of where the CDR3 ends; the end is completed using the germline J gene. The V gene is TRBV12-1, the J gene TRBJ1-3; 9 bases match TRBD1. In germline, CDR1 is SGHSN, CDR2 HYEKVE. CDR3 length equals 15 residues. With 3 bases clipped from V and 3 bases from J, the junction kept 5 bases outside the gene matches. The sequenced CDR3 bases are TGTGCCAGCTCTGGCCGGGACAGGGTTGGAAATACG. Encoded protein: CASSGRDRVGNT. Given in full, the CDR3 is CASSGRDRVGNTLYF. Complete variable domain (other parts from reference TRBV12-1 and TRBJ1-3): DSGVVQSPRHIIKEKGGRSVLTCIPISGHSNVVWYQQTLGKELKFLIQHYEKVERDKGFLPSRFSVQQFDDYHSEMNMSALELEDSAMYFCASSGRDRVGNTLYFGEGSRLIVV.

This clone was found many times. These gene names are mouse names. The missing CDR3 end, 4 residues past where the read stops, is filled in from the germline J gene. This sequence joins TRBV13-3 and TRBJ2-1, with 13 nucleotides matching TRBD2. There are 15 residues in the CDR3. J gave up 3 bases and V 5 bases, and 2 bases lay outside the gene matches. Germline CDR1 NNHDY, CDR2 SYVADS. Incomplete CDR3 DNA: TGTGCCAGCAGGGACTGGGGGGGCGGCTATGCT. Its translation is CASRDWGGGYA. The entire CDR3 protein is CASRDWGGGYAEQFF.

Notes on this clone: Genes here carry mouse names. The read is 4 residues too short to cover the CDR3 end, so that end is filled in from the germline J gene. The gene calls are TRBV13-3 and TRBJ2-4; possibly TRBD1 for D (6 bases). Germline assignment: CDR1 NNHDY and CDR2 SYVADS. V lost 5 bases and J 3 bases, leaving 10 bases between the germline ends. This CDR3 has 13 amino acids. The CDR3 sequence: CASRNRVQNTLYF. The CDR3 bases that were read are TGTGCCAGCAGAAACAGGGTACAAAAC.

A remark on this clone: The genes are named according to mouse. Read data end 4 residues before the CDR3 end; the end is taken from the germline J gene. This chain connects TRBV13-3 to TRBJ1-4; tentatively, D is TRBD1 (6 bases). The CDR3 runs to 17 residues. In germline, CDR1 is NNHDY, CDR2 SYVADS. This CDR3 is CASSDAGTNVEAERLFF. CDR3 DNA (partial): TGTGCCAGCAGTGATGCAGGGACAAATGTTGAGGCCGAA.

This clone was seen more than once but under ten times. All gene names here are mouse names. The read terminates 4 residues before the CDR3 end, so the remaining end is supplied by the germline J gene. This rearrangement joins TRBV1 to TRBJ2-5, with TRBD2 identical over 10 bases. The germline V gene has CDR1 NSQYPW and CDR2 LRSPGD (reference sequence). The CDR3 spans 16 residues. CDR3 in amino acids: CTCSADLSGGADTQYF. The part of the CDR3 DNA that was read is TGCACCTGCAGTGCAGATCTTTCTGGGGGGGCGGAC.

Regarding this clone: The genes and germline here are from mouse. The read ends 4 residues shy of where the CDR3 ends; the end is completed using the germline J gene. This chain uses TRBV13-3 with TRBJ1-4; 7 nucleotides match TRBD1. This CDR3 comprises 16 residues. The J segment lost 6 bases and the V segment lost 1 base, leaving 9 bases of the junction unmatched. The germline gives CDR1 NNHDY, CDR2 SYVADS. The CDR3 spells CASSDTGQGDHERLFF. Partial CDR3 DNA: TGTGCCAGCAGTGATACCGGCCAGGGGGACCACGAA. Drawing the rest from reference TRBV13-3 and TRBJ1-4, the complete variable domain is EAAVTQSPRSKVAVTGGKVTLSCHQTNNHDYMYWYRQDTGHGLRLIHYSYVADSTEKGDIPDGYKASRPSQENFSLILELASLSQTAVYFCASSDTGQGDHERLFFGHGTKLSVL.